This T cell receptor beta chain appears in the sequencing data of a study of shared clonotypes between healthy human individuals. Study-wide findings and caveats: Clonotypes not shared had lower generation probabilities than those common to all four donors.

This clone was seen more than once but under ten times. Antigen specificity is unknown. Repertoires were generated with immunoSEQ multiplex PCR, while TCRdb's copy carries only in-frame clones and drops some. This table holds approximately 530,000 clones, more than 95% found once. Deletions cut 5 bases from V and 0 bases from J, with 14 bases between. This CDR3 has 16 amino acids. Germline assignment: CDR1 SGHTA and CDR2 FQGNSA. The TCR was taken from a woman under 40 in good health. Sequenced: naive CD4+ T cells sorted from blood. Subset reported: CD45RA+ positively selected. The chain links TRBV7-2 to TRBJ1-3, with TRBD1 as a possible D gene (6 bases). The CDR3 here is CASSRRGIYSGNTIYF. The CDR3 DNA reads TGTGCCAGCAGCCGCAGGGGAATCTACTCTGGAAACACCATATATTTT.